The following is a TCR beta chain sequence with its context. This clonotype was recorded many times. Its antigen has not been determined. Per-base quality was not reported, and no clone a single base away is much larger than it. The sample is drawn from a study of regulatory T cells in long-lasting Graves disease (dated by TCRdb to about 2021). Notes on the research overall: In the newly diagnosed Graves' disease group, patients had been taking antithyroid drugs for less than 3 months. This study used TCR sequencing and RNA sequencing of peripheral blood to compare persistent Graves' disease patients against newly diagnosed Graves' disease patients. The study took place in China and was registered as a clinical trial. A total of around 35 samples underwent TCR sequencing, from roughly 13 patients with persistent Graves' disease and 20 patients with newly diagnosed Graves' disease. What the work shows at the level of the full study, not this receptor alone: Because the primary lesion, thyroid tissue, could not be accessed, the study looked at peripheral blood alone. Compared with newly diagnosed patients, persistent Graves' disease patients had lower TCR Shannon entropy and fewer highly expanded clones, which suggests clonal expansion. Patients with persistent disease shared more public clonotypes (roughly 2,900) than newly diagnosed patients did (around 1,000). TRBV28, TRBJ1-2 and TRBJ2-5 were preferentially used in persistent disease, while TRBV20-1 and TRBJ2-1 were favored in newly diagnosed disease. Sequencing and analysis were limited to the TCR beta chain. As a limitation, the authors acknowledged that the small sample size may reduce accuracy.

From a lookup of the germline V gene, CDR1 and CDR2 are SNHLY and FYNNEI. The CDR3 runs 15 residues from the cysteine to the phenylalanine. Of the read, only the CDR3 DNA is kept; its 45 bases are in frame from base 1. V is trimmed back by 4 bases and J by 5 bases, and the junction contains 2 bases that no gene match accounts for. Libraries were built with multiplex PCR. Reads for this sample came from an Illumina HiSeq 4000. iRepertoire HTBI primers and Arm-PCR amplification of CDR3 regions were used to construct TCR beta libraries. Before sequencing, the PCR products went through gel purification. Processing in the source paper ran as follows. A total of some 65 TRBV and 14 TRBJ segments were identified across samples and were used for gene usage analysis of CDR3 amino acid clonotypes. COPE and FqMerger were used to merge the filtered high-quality paired reads into contigs. BLAST was used to align contigs to the IMGT TRBV, TRBD and TRBJ reference genes, and CDR3 was defined following IMGT. Any clonotype with a frequency above 0.1% was classified as a highly expanded clone. Shannon entropy was used to measure repertoire diversity, and the Gini coefficient was used to measure V-J evenness. Public clonotypes were defined as clonotypes shared by more than one individual. The public reads were run again by TCRdb, first through fastp at Q25 and then through MiXCR, and only productive beta chains were kept. Each CDR3 protein gets just one entry, which takes the most common genes and DNA from the rows behind it. The V and J calls follow TCRdb's processing rather than the paper's. The table for this sample lists hundreds of thousands of distinct CDR3 sequences; approximately 16% of them were counted only once. About 25% of the sample comes from the top ten.

Explained via the paper, the time point label denotes: newly diagnosed GD, antithyroid drugs for less than 3 months. RNA was extracted from PBMCs in TRIzol for both TCR sequencing and RNA sequencing. The diagnosis of Graves' disease was made according to American Thyroid Association guidelines. Patients for the study were recruited at an endocrinology department in Xi'an, China. Each patient gave roughly 10 milliliters of peripheral blood, collected in an EDTA anticoagulant tube. Ficoll Paque Plus density gradient separation was used to isolate PBMCs, and no additional T cell sorting was done. RNA quality was checked with an Agilent 2100 Bioanalyzer and agarose gel, and concentration with a NanoDrop 2000. These data also formed part of another study, on T cells in Graves' hyperthyroidism and ophthalmopathy. Reported in the second study: Stable Graves' hyperthyroidism was defined as the absence of progression to ophthalmopathy over 18 months of follow-up. Hyperthyroidism patients were newly diagnosed, with disease duration under 2 months, and aged 18 to 65 years. Exclusion was applied to patients with uncontrolled infections, other autoimmune diseases, pregnancy or lactation. Clinical symptoms, serum thyroxine and TRAb, thyroid ultrasound, and orbital computed tomography formed the basis for the diagnoses. A first-round RT-PCR of the TCR CDR3 used the HTBI primer set with the Qiagen OneStep RT-PCR kit. Most expanded thyroid clonotypes (frequency above 0.001) were also detected in blood, a finding suggesting that blood repertoires may reflect thyroid immune responses. Ophthalmopathy was separated from stable hyperthyroidism by a 13 V-J signature model, with 87.88% sensitivity and just over 81% specificity obtained in cross-validation and 80%/75% obtained in testing. In validation, the model predicted progression to ophthalmopathy a median of roughly 6.1 months before onset, with around 70% sensitivity and just under 75% specificity. A discovery cohort of about 100 patients, about 43 with Graves' ophthalmopathy and 55 to 60 with stable Graves' hyperthyroidism, was used to find distinguishing TCR V-J signatures. Prospective prediction of ophthalmopathy was tested in an independent validation cohort of 18 to 20 hyperthyroidism patients and 15 to 17 patients who later progressed to ophthalmopathy. The 95 to 100 discovery patients were divided at random into training and test sets in a 7:3 ratio. Thyroid tissue and blood T-cell repertoires from about six Graves' hyperthyroidism patients were also compared in the study. After blood sampling, hyperthyroidism patients were treated with methimazole at a starting dose of 30 mg daily, and ophthalmopathy patients were treated with high-dose intravenous methylprednisolone. A second multiplex PCR round built the libraries, followed by size selection and purification. Paired-end sequencing of the libraries was performed with 100 bp reads on an Illumina HiSeq2000. SOAPnuke was used to process the raw data, with reads discarded if the reads contained adapters or uncalled bases, had a mean Phred below 15, or lacked an exact constant-primer or identifier match. High-quality paired reads were merged using COPE v1.2.5, and each unique nucleotide sequence was defined as a clonotype. MiTCR v1.1 was used to align the clonotypes against IMGT TRBV, TRBD and TRBJ reference segments. Only V-J combinations with frequency above 0.0001, covering approximately 99% of repertoires, were analysed. A TCS score was defined as the ratio of F50 (clonal expansion) to E x V (chaos), with BLOSUM62-based TCRdist applied between CDR3 peptides within each V-J. Welch's t-statistics and random forest reduced roughly 500 V-J features to 10 to 15, which were used in a naive Bayes classifier (R e1071). Sample size was not statistically predetermined, and blinding of investigators to group allocation was not performed. TCR Vbeta CDR3 sequencing of some 140 peripheral blood samples (approximately 44 ophthalmopathy, roughly 74 hyperthyroidism and around 17 progressor patients) is reported in the paper.

This receptor was taken from a woman aged 35-65 years with Graves disease. Donor details come from another sample of the same person, matched by shared clones. The material was peripheral blood mononuclear cells (PBMCs), obtained at new diagnosis, from a patient treated with antithyroid drugs. The chain was built from TRBV2 and TRBJ2-2, with 12 middle bases fitting TRBD1. The nucleotide sequence reads as follows: TGTGCCAGCAGTGGGGACAGGGGGCGTACCGGGGAGCTGTTTTTT. Its protein is CASSGDRGRTGELFF.